The 28 T cell receptor beta chains presented below share a single source sample, sequenced in a study of blood T cell repertoires in COVID-19. Profiling relied on immunoSEQ multiplex PCR, and the TCRdb table lists in-frame clones only, not all of them. The data contain roughly 67,000 clones, roughly 84% of them seen just once; the ten biggest clones take up 8.5% to 10%. Specimen: peripheral blood. The receptors here all came from a man aged 45-65 years with active COVID-19.

The sample holds one count of this clone. The chain joins TRBV6-5 to TRBJ2-3; 7 nucleotides align to TRBD2. V trimming: 9 bases; J trimming: 1 base; junction bases outside the gene matches: 7. From germline, CDR1 is MNHEY and CDR2 SVGAGI. The CDR3 has 14 amino acids. As DNA, the CDR3 is TGTGCCAGTAAACGTACTAGCGGCACAGATACGCAGTATTTT. Translating it yields CASKRTSGTDTQYF.

This clone is judged medium-sized. V gene TRBV9 combines with J gene TRBJ1-2, with D maybe TRBD1 (6 bases). V lost 3 bases to trimming and J lost 6 bases, with 15 bases between them. The CDR3 covers 14 residues. Germline CDR1 and CDR2: SGDLS and YYNGEE. The DNA for the CDR3 is TGTGCCAGCAGCGACGACTCGGGGGGGCATGGCTACACCTTC. Translated: CASSDDSGGHGYTF.

The gene calls are TRBV4-3 and TRBJ2-5; D is perhaps TRBD1 or TRBD2 (5 bases each). The DNA end favors TRBJ2-7, so the J call may be wrong. The germline V gene encodes CDR1 LGHNA and CDR2 YSLEER. CDR3 length: 15 amino acids. The CDR3 reads CASSQERRGDYEQYF. The DNA of the CDR3 is TGCGCCAGCAGCCAAGAAAGACGAGGGGACTACGAGCAGTACTTC.

The chain employs TRBV5-1 and TRBJ2-3; D may be TRBD2 (7 bases). CDR1 is SGHRS and CDR2 is YFSETQ in the germline V gene. V was clipped by 4 bases and J by 2 bases, with 23 bases between them. The length of the CDR3 is 18 residues. CDR3 amino acids: CASSPISAAGAYTDTQYF. The CDR3 bases are TGCGCCAGCAGCCCCATTAGCGCTGCGGGGGCGTACACAGATACGCAGTATTTT.

The chain uses TRBV3-1 (or the pseudogene TRBV3-2) and TRBJ2-2; unclear D gene. CDR3 length: 12 amino acids. Deletions cut 1 base from V and 6 bases from J, with 3 bases between. Germline V gene sequence: CDR1 LGHDT, CDR2 YNNKEL (reference sequence). Here the CDR3 DNA reads TGTGCCAGCAGCCAAGGGCCCGGGGAGCTGTTTTTT. Translated, it gives CASSQGPGELFF.

This chain connects TRBV6-5 to TRBJ1-6; D unclear. V shed 6 bases and J shed 12 bases, with 9 bases lying between them. This CDR3 is built from 11 residues. CDR1 is MNHEY, CDR2 SVGAGI, per germline. The CDR3 region has the DNA TGTGCCAGCAGCGCACAAAAACCCCTCCACTTT. Translating it yields CASSAQKPLHF.

Ten or more counts support this clone. The rearrangement joins TRBV5-1 to TRBJ1-4; 10 bases map to TRBD1. This CDR3 has 15 amino acids. The germline V gene encodes CDR1 SGHRS and CDR2 YFSETQ. Unmatched junction bases numbered 6, after V lost 4 bases and J lost 6 bases. The DNA for the CDR3 is TGCGCCAGCAGCATAACCGGGACAGGGGATGAAAAACTGTTTTTT. It is translated as CASSITGTGDEKLFF.

V is TRBV11-2 and J is TRBJ2-1; 7 nucleotides agree with TRBD2. The CDR3 totals 14 residues. V gave up 8 bases and J gave up 9 bases; unmatched junction bases: 13. CDR1 is SGHAT, CDR2 FQNNGV, per germline. CDR3 bases: TGTGCCAGCCGACGGACTAGGGGCTTGGCTGAGCAGTTCTTC. The encoded protein is CASRRTRGLAEQFF.

The chain recombines TRBV7-2 with TRBJ2-7, with 8 bases matching TRBD2. The germline V gene encodes CDR1 SGHTA and CDR2 FQGNSA. The CDR3 runs to 16 residues. Trimming at V came to 3 bases and at J to 1 base, leaving 8 bases not matched to a gene. The CDR3 region is CASSLLSRGGSYEQYF. The CDR3 nucleotides read TGTGCCAGCAGCTTGCTTTCCCGGGGGGGTTCCTACGAGCAGTACTTC.

This rearrangement joins TRBV7-2 to TRBJ2-7; 7 bases align to TRBD2. The J segment lost 8 bases and the V segment lost 7 bases, leaving 17 bases of the junction unmatched. This CDR3 spans 15 amino acids. Germline assignment: CDR1 SGHTA and CDR2 FQGNSA. The CDR3 is CASTSPAAGEGKQYF. The DNA for the CDR3 is TGTGCCAGCACCTCGCCCGCAGCTGGGGAGGGCAAGCAGTACTTC.

This chain connects TRBV19 to TRBJ2-5; 8 bases match TRBD1. Germline V gene sequence: CDR1 LNHDA, CDR2 SQIVND (reference sequence). This CDR3 contains 15 residues. The V segment lost 4 bases and the J segment 5 bases; nucleotides outside the gene matches: 9. CDR3 nucleotides: TGTGCCAGTAGTACTAGGACAGGGTTCCAGGAGACCCAGTACTTC. This encodes CASSTRTGFQETQYF.

The gene calls are TRBV4-3 and TRBJ1-2; 8 positions agree with TRBD1. The CDR3 runs to 15 residues. Germline assignment: CDR1 LGHNA and CDR2 YSLEER. V lost 4 bases to trimming and J lost 1 base; unmatched junction nucleotides: 5. The CDR3 region has the DNA TGCGCCAGCAGCCCTCAGGGGGCCAGTAACTATGGCTACACCTTC. This gives the protein CASSPQGASNYGYTF.

This rearrangement joins TRBV3-1 (or the pseudogene TRBV3-2) to TRBJ1-5; possible D gene TRBD1, 5 bases. Trimming took off 1 base at V and 0 bases at J, with 10 bases between the two ends. CDR3 length: 16 residues. Germline V gene data show CDR1 as LGHDT and CDR2 as YNNKEL (reference sequence). The CDR3 spells CASSQALGHSNQPQHF. In DNA, the CDR3 is TGTGCCAGCAGCCAAGCCTTGGGGCATAGCAATCAGCCCCAGCATTTT.

The genes are TRBV11-3 and TRBJ2-2; TRBD1 might be the D (5 bases). The CDR3 is 12 amino acids. Looked up from germline, CDR1 is SGHNT and CDR2 is YENEEA. V lost 4 bases to trimming and J lost 6 bases, with 6 bases between them. CDR3 sequence (DNA): TGTGCCAGCAGCTCCAGGGCCGGGGAGCTGTTTTTT. Its protein is CASSSRAGELFF.

The J gene is TRBJ2-7, the V gene TRBV5-1, with 14 nucleotides matching TRBD2. With 4 bases clipped from V and 2 bases from J, the junction kept 5 bases outside the gene matches. The CDR3 has 16 residues. From germline, CDR1 is SGHRS and CDR2 YFSETQ. CDR3 in DNA: TGCGCCAGCAGCCCCGGGACTAGCGGGGGTCCCTACGAGCAGTACTTC. Its translation: CASSPGTSGGPYEQYF.

CDR3 sequence (DNA): TGTGCCAGCAGCCCCGGACAGGGAGCCATCCAAGAGACCCAGTACTTC. Translating it yields CASSPGQGAIQETQYF. The chain links TRBV4-2 to TRBJ2-5; TRBD1 matches 8 bases. Germline V gene lookup returns CDR1 LGHNA and CDR2 YNFKEQ. Trimming cost V 4 bases and J 1 base; bases outside gene matches: 8. This CDR3 spans 16 amino acids.

The chain recombines TRBV5-1 with TRBJ2-7, with no clear D. There are 15 residues in the CDR3. Germline V CDR1 and CDR2: SGHRS, YFSETQ. With 2 bases removed from V and 6 bases from J, the gap between germline ends came to 18 bases. CDR3 DNA: TGCGCCAGCAGCTTCCTTCGAGAACGCCCGTCCGAGCAGTACTTC. It specifies CASSFLRERPSEQYF.

The chain is built from TRBV24-1 and TRBJ1-2; TRBD1 matches 8 bases. Trimming removed 4 bases from V and 6 bases from J; junction bases left unmatched: 6. Germline assignment: CDR1 KGHDR and CDR2 SFDVKD. The CDR3 runs 14 residues. The CDR3 nucleotides read TGTGCCACCAGTGAATCGGACAGGGAACATGGCTACACCTTC. It codes for CATSESDREHGYTF.

This chain uses TRBV19 with TRBJ2-5; 9 nucleotides match TRBD1. Trimming took 3 bases from V and 5 from J; bases not matched to a gene: 7. This CDR3 contains 15 residues. CDR1 is LNHDA, CDR2 SQIVND, per germline (reference sequence). This CDR3 reads CASSIGQGPGETQYF. CDR3 DNA sequence: TGTGCCAGTAGTATTGGACAGGGGCCGGGGGAGACCCAGTACTTC. The complete variable domain, with remaining parts taken from reference TRBV19 and TRBJ2-5, reads DGGITQSPKYLFRKEGQNVTLSCEQNLNHDAMYWYRQDPGQGLRLIYYSQIVNDFQKGDIAEGYSVSREKKESFPLTVTSAQKNPTAFYLCASSIGQGPGETQYFGPGTRLLVL.

This chain uses TRBV18 with TRBJ1-2; 10 nucleotides align to TRBD1. The CDR3 sequence is 15 residues long. Germline CDR1 KGHSH, CDR2 LQKENI. V lost 3 bases and J lost 4; bases outside the gene matches: 5. The CDR3 DNA reads TGTGCCAGCTCACCCGGACAGGGGGATATCTATGGCTACACCTTC. This translates into CASSPGQGDIYGYTF.

V gene TRBV5-1 combines with J gene TRBJ1-1, with 8 bases matching TRBD1. V trimming: 4 bases; J trimming: 4 bases; junction bases outside the gene matches: 3. The CDR3 covers 13 residues. Looked up from germline, CDR1 is SGHRS and CDR2 is YFSETQ. The CDR3 region is CASSPDRATEAFF. The CDR3 DNA follows: TGCGCCAGCAGCCCGGACAGGGCCACTGAAGCTTTCTTT.

The genes are TRBV2 and TRBJ2-1; a possible D gene is TRBD2 (5 bases). Germline V gene sequence: CDR1 SNHLY, CDR2 FYNNEI. This CDR3 is 14 amino acids long. Between the trimmed V and J ends, which lost 5 bases and 3 bases, there was a span of 11 bases. Here the CDR3 DNA reads TGTGCCAGCAGTTTTGTTACTAGCTACAATGAGCAGTTCTTC. This translates into CASSFVTSYNEQFF. Looking up the rest from reference TRBV2 and TRBJ2-1 gives the full variable domain: EPEVTQTPSHQVTQMGQEVILRCVPISNHLYFYWYRQILGQKVEFLVSFYNNEISEKSEIFDDQFSVERPDGSNFTLKIRSTKLEDSAMYFCASSFVTSYNEQFFGPGTRLTVL.

The CDR3 here is CASSLTRDGYTF. CDR3 DNA: TGTGCCAGCAGCCTCACTCGGGATGGCTACACCTTC. The V and J genes are TRBV6-1 and TRBJ1-2; D gene unclear. Germline CDR1 and CDR2: MNHNS and SASEGT. V gave up 6 bases and J gave up 6 bases, with 11 bases separating them. The CDR3 length is 12 residues.

The chain uses TRBV11-2 and TRBJ1-2, with D possibly matching TRBD1 (6 bases). The CDR3 consists of 15 residues. V lost 0 bases, J lost 6 bases, and 14 bases lay in between. CDR1 is SGHAT, CDR2 FQNNGV, per germline. The CDR3 bases are TGTGCCAGCAGCTTAGATTCCGGACAGATTGATGGCTACACCTTC. It encodes CASSLDSGQIDGYTF.

The rearrangement uses TRBV7-9 and TRBJ2-1, with 16 bases aligning to TRBD2. Losses at the gene ends were 4 bases for V and 5 bases for J; bases not matched to a gene: 8. This CDR3 is 18 amino acids long. Germline-derived CDR1 and CDR2 are SEHNR and FQNEAQ (reference sequence). The CDR3 nucleotides are TGTGCCAGCAGCTCGGGACTAGCGGGAGGGCCGTGGAACAATGAGCAGTTCTTC. It translates to CASSSGLAGGPWNNEQFF.

CDR3 region: CASSLVQGHEQYF. The CDR3 DNA follows: TGTGCCAGCAGCTTAGTACAGGGTCACGAGCAGTACTTC. The chain recombines TRBV7-9 with TRBJ2-7, with TRBD1 as a possible D gene (6 bases). The CDR3 consists of 13 residues. The germline V and J ends were trimmed by 1 base and 5 bases, with 9 bases remaining between them. Germline CDR1 SEHNR, CDR2 FQNEAQ (reference sequence). Complete variable domain (other parts from reference TRBV7-9 and TRBJ2-7): DTGVSQNPRHKITKRGQNVTFRCDPISEHNRLYWYRQTLGQGPEFLTYFQNEAQLEKSRLLSDRFSAERPKGSFSTLEIQRTEQGDSAMYLCASSLVQGHEQYFGPGTRLTVT.

The genes are TRBV5-8 and TRBJ1-5; 7 bases line up with TRBD1. The CDR3 totals 14 residues. V dropped 0 bases and J dropped 5; count of bases not matched to a gene: 2. The germline CDR1 and CDR2 sequences are SGHTS and YDEGEE. The CDR3 region has the DNA TGTGCCAGCAGCTTGGGACAGGGTTATCAGCCCCAGCATTTT. Translation gives CASSLGQGYQPQHF.

This rearrangement joins TRBV6-6 to TRBJ2-1; 12 bases are shared with TRBD2. CDR1 is MNHNY and CDR2 is SVGAGI in the germline V gene (reference sequence). V lost 5 bases, J lost 3 bases, and 14 bases stayed unmatched. The CDR3 runs 19 residues. The CDR3 is CASSRGPGLAGLLYNEQFF. In DNA form, the CDR3 reads TGTGCCAGCAGTCGAGGCCCGGGACTAGCGGGCCTTCTCTACAATGAGCAGTTCTTC.